This entry describes one T cell receptor (beta chain). Only a few counts were recorded for this clone. Its binding antigen is unknown. No quality values exist for individual bases; no much larger clone is one base distant. The entry originates in a study of cytomegalovirus exposure and HLA in healthy donors (dated 2017 in TCRdb). Regarding the complete study: According to an earlier analysis of several hundred of the donors, some 180 million T cells yielded approximately 120 million unique TCR beta sequences and 276 Gb of sequence data. An early release that covered 640 HLA-typed donors contained about 290 gigabases of sequencing data and around 85 million unique TCR sequences. Of the approximately 400 genotyped donors, 65% to 90% fell in the genetic ancestry cluster associated with self-reported Caucasian donors. The aim of the study was to test whether cataloging public T cell receptors could identify signatures of past pathogen exposure. The study used immunosequencing to profile the T cell repertoires of 666 subjects and linked those repertoires to cytomegalovirus serostatus. In addition to the first cohort of 650 to 750 subjects, a separate validation cohort of 130 or so different subjects was used. To predict cytomegalovirus infection status, the study brought together high-throughput TCR immunosequencing, statistical association of individual TCRs with disease status, and machine learning. To study patterns of TCR occurrence, a later analysis re-analyzed previously published TCR beta repertoires from 700 or so donors and added high-resolution HLA genotyping. In the later analysis, no new phenotypic data were used to find candidate immune exposures; instead, reliance was placed on TCR beta sequences and their occurrence across donors. An earlier analysis of 587 of the donors used high-throughput TCR beta sequencing to judge whether each TCR beta V gene segment behaved as functional or pseudogenic. Donor age, sex, ethnicity and CMV serostatus were compiled alongside the repertoire data. In a later genetic analysis, genome-wide SNP genotypes for about three fifths of the 666 donors were used, and that subset was treated as a discovery cohort. All discovery cohort repertoires had been generated using a single sequencing platform. Class I and class II HLA loci were covered by the typing at four-digit resolution. The number of typed donors differed by locus: roughly 620-640 for A, B, C, DRB1 and DQB1; 500 to 550 for DQA1; 600 to 610 for DPA1; and approximately 450 for DPB1. Several DR-DQ haplotypes were handled as single units for association and clustering, since linkage in the cohort was strong. Among about 400 genotyped donors of the cohort, an average of roughly 230,000 unique TCR beta nucleotide sequences was sequenced per donor, of which approximately 18% were non-productive.

The library relied on the immunoSEQ multiplex PCR assay. The multiplex PCR relied on a mix of 60 forward primers for TCR Vbeta segments and 13 reverse primers for TCR Jbeta segments. The CDR3 region of rearranged TCR beta genes was amplified from genomic DNA with a multiplex PCR assay. Amplified TCR beta libraries were sequenced as 87-base-pair reads on the Illumina HiSeq System. As for the authors' bioinformatics: In a later analysis, some 80 million unique TCR beta chains were counted across the approximately 620 repertoires, and roughly 11 million of these chains were shared by at least two donors. Raw reads were error-corrected and collapsed into unique sequences with a nearest-neighbor algorithm that merged closely related sequences to remove PCR and sequencing errors. To assign V, D and J gene segments, CDR3 sequences were aligned to IMGT reference sequences. For a sequence to be retained, a match of at least six nucleotides to both a V gene segment and a J gene segment was required. A rearrangement counted as productive if the CDR3 had no stop codons and remained in frame with V and J, and every other rearrangement counted as non-productive. Following IMGT convention, CDR3 was defined as the stretch from the second conserved V-encoded cysteine up to the conserved J-encoded phenylalanine. Sequences without an unambiguous match to a single V gene segment were excluded from the earlier analysis of about 600 of the donors. An earlier analysis of several hundred of the donors called V segments functional above 56.7% productive rearrangements and segregating when the between-donor standard deviation exceeded 5%. A statistical classification framework was built for diagnosing cytomegalovirus status from the catalog of TCR beta chain sequences. V and J gene assignment, in a later analysis, came from comparing TCR nucleotide sequences with IMGT/GENE-DB human TR gene sequences. Using the TCRdist pipeline, a later analysis assigned CDR3 sequences along with most-parsimonious VDJ recombination scenarios. In a later analysis, every TCR beta chain was defined by the combination of its CDR3 amino acid sequence and its V-gene family, and reads without a unique V-gene family were dropped. To address suspected cross-contamination and a sequencing artifact, a later analysis removed several hundred highly shared, low-generation-probability nucleotide sequences. A later analysis calculated a clonal expansion index for each public chain from normalized within-repertoire ranks of inferred template counts. Generation probabilities in a later analysis came from a VDJ recombination model fitted to out-of-frame rearrangements, and those results were checked against IGoR. In a later analysis, hypergeometric tests were used to score TCR-TCR, TCR-HLA and TCR-CMV co-occurrence, with a repertoire-size bias correction applied to TCR pairs. In a later analysis, false discovery rates were estimated by permuting HLA or CMV assignments 20 times. In a later analysis, co-occurring TCRs were grouped using DBSCAN, with TCRdist sequence similarity added in when clustering inside HLA-allele-positive subsets. For co-occurrence clustering, repertoires with fewer than 30,000 or more than 120,000 public chains were excluded, along with five or six repertoires with anomalous nucleotide sharing. Here the immuneACCESS table is served through TCRdb, limited to in-frame sequences with V and J called. Missing clones are a known gap in these copies; in checked studies unresolved V genes cover under half, and the rest lacks a known reason. Clone size and V and J calls were adopted from that table, with D and trimming inferred from the DNA. This sample holds around 140,000 clones; 75% to 90% were observed only once. The top ten clonotypes cover 4.5% of the sample.

CDR1 and CDR2 were assigned from the germline V gene as MNHNS and SASEGT. V is pared back by 7 bases and J by 7 bases, with 14 bases lying between the germline termini. The CDR3 goes from the cysteine to the phenylalanine over 14 residues. Kept here is only the CDR3 DNA, which spans 42 bases and is read in frame from base 1. The cohort comprised several hundred healthy bone marrow donors. At the time of sampling, all cohort members were nominally healthy, though unrecorded immune exposures were likely present. The donor tested CMV seronegative, placing the donor among the 352 seronegative members of the cohort. Every donor gave a peripheral blood sample, and the peripheral blood mononuclear cells from that sample were used for TCR beta sequencing. Genomic DNA extraction from the blood cell samples was performed with the Qiagen DNeasy Blood Extraction Kit. Study-level results and caveats: Presence/absence analyses assumed roughly uniform sequencing depth across donors, an assumption that may not hold. Some IMGT-functional V segments, including TRBV6-2 and TRBV6-3, could not be distinguished by the 87-base-pair reads and were therefore excluded. In an earlier analysis of fewer than 700 of the donors, most TCR beta V segments appeared in productive rearrangements about 90% or about 30% of the time, broadly matching IMGT annotations. In a later analysis, HLA-associated TCR beta chains showed more clonal expansion and lower generation probabilities than non-associated chains that were equally common. A few of the identified cytomegalovirus-associated TCR beta chains were confirmed in vitro to be specific for cytomegalovirus antigens. Strong co-occurrence of HLA alleles, especially DR and DQ, made assigning TCR associations to individual alleles difficult. A further reported finding was that TCR beta sequences accurately predicted the HLA-A and HLA-B alleles for most subjects in the first cohort. The authors suggested that the approach could potentially be generalized to other disease states and immunological phenotypes. In both the original and validation cohorts, the classifier was reported to diagnose cytomegalovirus status with high specificity and sensitivity. In a later analysis, over 15,000 TCR beta sequences were associated with specific HLA alleles at a false discovery rate of 0.05. Compared with the approximately 710-donor mean, donors in an Asian-associated ancestry cluster had fewer N-insertions in productive TCRs, according to a later genetic analysis. In this cohort, only TCR beta chains were sequenced, and detectable features were limited by the absence of alpha or paired-chain data. A total of 164 TCR beta chains were listed by the study as associated with cytomegalovirus. Across donors, most TCR sequences were observed very rarely, whereas some public TCRs were present in many individuals. A later analysis found that TCR association rates varied across HLA loci, with DRB1 alleles showing the most associated TCRs and HLA-C alleles the fewest. Immune exposure information for the cohort was limited to CMV serostatus. A later genetic analysis associated a missense DCLRE1C variant with V-gene and J-gene trimming of TCR beta chains, and an independent cohort replicated the association. According to a later analysis, parvovirus B19, influenza, CMV and Epstein-Barr virus appeared linked to several top co-occurrence clusters. Because counts were too low, seventeen rarely observed V segments, including chromosome 9 orphons, were left out of the earlier analysis of some 640 of the donors. In a later analysis, most CMV-associated TCR beta chains were found to appear HLA-restricted, with HLA associations seemingly driven largely by CMV exposure. A cluster of highly shared sequence variants was judged likely to represent a technical artifact of the sequencing pipeline. Because HLA typing was missing for some donors at each locus, association tests included only the typed subset. Correlated functional status among segregating V segments might be attributable to linkage disequilibrium, but an unknown experimental factor could not be ruled out.

The chain joins TRBV6-1 to TRBJ1-6; D gene: possibly TRBD1, on 5 matching bases. The source material was PBMCs. The sequence came from a man in his forties in good health and CMV-seronegative. The nucleotide sequence is given as TGTGCCAGCAAGGGGCTTGCTTTAAATTCACCCCTCCACTTT. This encodes CASKGLALNSPLHF.